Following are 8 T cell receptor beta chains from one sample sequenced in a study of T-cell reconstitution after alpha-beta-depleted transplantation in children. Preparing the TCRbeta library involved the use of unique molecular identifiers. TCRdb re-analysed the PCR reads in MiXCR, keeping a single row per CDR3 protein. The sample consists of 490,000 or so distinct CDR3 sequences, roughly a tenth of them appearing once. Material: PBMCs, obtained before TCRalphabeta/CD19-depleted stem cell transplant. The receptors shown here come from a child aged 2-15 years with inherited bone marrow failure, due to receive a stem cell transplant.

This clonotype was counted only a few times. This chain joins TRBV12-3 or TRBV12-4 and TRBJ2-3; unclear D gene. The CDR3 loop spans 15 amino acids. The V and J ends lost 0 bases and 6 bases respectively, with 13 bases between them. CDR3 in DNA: TGTGCCAGCAGTTTAGCTGCCCGGCTCGCCGATACGCAGTATTTT. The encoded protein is CASSLAARLADTQYF.

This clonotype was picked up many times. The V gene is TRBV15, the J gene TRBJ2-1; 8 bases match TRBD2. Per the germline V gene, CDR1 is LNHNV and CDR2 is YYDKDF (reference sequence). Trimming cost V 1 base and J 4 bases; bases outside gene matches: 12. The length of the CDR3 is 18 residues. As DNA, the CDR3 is TGTGCCACCAGCAGAGTCTCCGGGAGGGTGGGGCGATACAATGAGCAGTTCTTC. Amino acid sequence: CATSRVSGRVGRYNEQFF.

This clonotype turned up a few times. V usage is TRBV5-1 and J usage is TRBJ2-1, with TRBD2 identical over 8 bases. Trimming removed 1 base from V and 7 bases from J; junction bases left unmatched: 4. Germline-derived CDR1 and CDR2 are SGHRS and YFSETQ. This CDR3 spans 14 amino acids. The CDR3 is CASSLIGTRNEQFF. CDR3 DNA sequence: TGCGCCAGCAGCTTGATTGGGACTAGGAATGAGCAGTTCTTC.

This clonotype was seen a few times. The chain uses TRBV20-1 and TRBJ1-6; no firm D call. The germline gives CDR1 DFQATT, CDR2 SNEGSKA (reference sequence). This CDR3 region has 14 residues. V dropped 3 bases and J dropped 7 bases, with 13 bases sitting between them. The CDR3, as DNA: TGCAGTGCTAGGAACTCCGGTGGGAATTCACCCCTCCACTTT. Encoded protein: CSARNSGGNSPLHF.

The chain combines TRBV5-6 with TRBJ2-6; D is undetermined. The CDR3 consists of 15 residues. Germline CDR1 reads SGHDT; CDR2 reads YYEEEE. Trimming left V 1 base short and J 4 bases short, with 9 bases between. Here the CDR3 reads CASSLSSTGANVLTF. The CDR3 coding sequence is TGTGCCAGCAGCTTGAGTTCAACCGGGGCCAACGTCCTGACTTTC.

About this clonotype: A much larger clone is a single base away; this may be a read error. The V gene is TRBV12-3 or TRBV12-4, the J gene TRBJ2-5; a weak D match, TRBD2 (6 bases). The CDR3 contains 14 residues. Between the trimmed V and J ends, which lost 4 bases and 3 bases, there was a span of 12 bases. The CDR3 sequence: CASSWTGGKETQYF. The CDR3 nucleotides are TGTGCCAGCAGTTGGACCGGGGGTAAAGAGACCCAGTACTTC.

The CDR3 here is CASSSHRGETQYF. The CDR3 DNA reads as TGTGCCAGCAGCTCCCACAGGGGGGAGACCCAGTACTTC. The gene calls are TRBV7-2 and TRBJ2-5; 8 bases are a match to TRBD1. The CDR3 sequence is 13 residues long. After removal of 4 bases from V and 5 bases from J, the junction contained 3 bases not matched to a gene. Germline loops: CDR1 SGHTA, CDR2 FQGNSA.

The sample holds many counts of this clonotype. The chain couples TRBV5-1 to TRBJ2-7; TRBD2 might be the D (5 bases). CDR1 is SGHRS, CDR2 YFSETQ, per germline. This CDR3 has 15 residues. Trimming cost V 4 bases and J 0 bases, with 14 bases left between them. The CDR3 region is CASSNEGGLSYEQYF. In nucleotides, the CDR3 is TGCGCCAGCAGCAACGAAGGAGGCCTCTCCTACGAGCAGTACTTC. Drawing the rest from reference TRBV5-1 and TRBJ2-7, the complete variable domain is KAGVTQTPRYLIKTRGQQVTLSCSPISGHRSVSWYQQTPGQGLQFLFEYFSETQRNKGNFPGRFSGRQFSNSRSEMNVSTLELGDSALYLCASSNEGGLSYEQYFGPGTRLTVT.